This TCR beta chain was obtained from a study of blood T cell repertoires in COVID-19 (dated by TCRdb to the early 2020s). Broadly, across the study: The collaborator samples originated in the United States, Italy and Spain and spanned the acute and convalescent phases of COVID-19. Deeply sampled blood TCRbeta repertoires from subjects exposed to, actively infected with, or recovered from COVID-19 were included in the dataset. Where available, HLA class I and class II types were taken from metadata supplied by the sample provider and were not determined by assay-based typing. The prospective study material was composed of cDNA or gDNA derived from T cells, B-cell-depleted T cells, or PBMCs. Sample metadata almost always included a de-identified subject ID, COVID-19 status, age in years and sex. The repertoires were released in a freely available public database meant as a resource for research on the immune response to SARS-CoV-2. The samples were drawn from the first 160 participants of the ongoing ImmuneRACE study and from 950 to 1,500 subjects provided by 6 global collaborators. Overall results and qualifications from the work: The quantity of clinical and demographic metadata differed by source and by participant and was supplied without curation.

In the prospective study, participants were about 18 to 90 years old, resided in under 30 geographic areas of the United States, and were enrolled through a virtual design. In the prospective study, participants were assigned to cohorts based on the clinical history participants reported in a screening survey and a study questionnaire. Recovered participants in ImmuneRACE Cohort 3 were defined as having two consecutive negative NP/OP PCR tests, clearance from a healthcare professional, or resolution of symptoms. In the prospective study, whole blood, serum and a nasopharyngeal or oropharyngeal swab were collected from each participant by mobile phlebotomists. Prospective study participants could optionally give additional blood draws and questionnaires over an approximately 2-month period. Blood samples from the prospective study were shipped frozen or at room temperature prior to DNA extraction.

TCRbeta CDR3 regions were amplified from genomic DNA using the immunoSEQ Assay, a bias-controlled multiplex PCR. On the study's bioinformatics: The number of nucleated cells in each sample was estimated from the amplification of reference gene primers within the assay. Sequence reads were collapsed and filtered to measure the absolute abundance of every unique TCRbeta CDR3 rearrangement. For each sample, productive Simpson clonality was calculated by taking the square root of Simpson's diversity index across productive rearrangements. TCRdb re-hosts the immuneACCESS table, in-frame sequences only. Its copies lack some clones; in the studies checked, an unresolved V gene accounts for under half of them, and the cause for the rest is not known. That table supplies the V and J calls and clone size; D and trimming were determined from the DNA. Here the sample has about 230,000 clones; approximately 80% occur a single time. The ten biggest clones cover under 2% of the sample.

Remarks on this clone: The clone's antigen remains unknown. It has no much larger one-base neighbor in the sample; base qualities were not kept.

The germline V gene specifies MNHEY as CDR1 and SVGEGT as CDR2. The CDR3 runs 20 residues from the cysteine to the phenylalanine. Only the CDR3 region is kept as DNA, spanning 60 bases read in frame from base 1. Trimming leaves V shorter by 2 bases and J shorter by 5 bases, with the junction holding 11 bases beyond the gene matches. This receptor chain uses TRBV6-2 or TRBV6-3 and TRBJ2-2, with 16 bases in between that match TRBD2. The sample taken for sequencing was PBMCs or T cells enriched from blood (not recorded which). This clonotype originated in a man in his sixties who had recovered from COVID-19. The DNA sequence is given as TGTGCCAGCAGTTACCCCGCCGGGACTAGCGGGGGGGCAGGTACCGGGGAGCTGTTTTTT. This codes for CASSYPAGTSGGAGTGELFF.